The 3 T cell receptor beta chains below were found in one sample sequenced in a study of breast tumors, draining lymph nodes, adjacent tissues. A single record per CDR3 protein comes from TCRdb applying MiXCR to the multiplex PCR reads. The profile shows about 13,000 distinct CDR3 sequences, 45% to 55% of them singletons. Sequenced material: tumor-adjacent breast tissue. The receptors stem from a female donor with breast cancer. Some clones in this sample may be carry-over from other donors' samples.

This chain joins TRBV5-1 and TRBJ2-3; 12 bases line up with TRBD2. Germline V gene data show CDR1 as SGHRS and CDR2 as YFSETQ. The CDR3 is 14 amino acids. J lost 12 bases, V lost 3 bases, and 8 bases had no gene match. This chain's CDR3 is CASSYQGLAGGQYF. In DNA, the CDR3 is TGCGCCAGCAGCTACCAGGGACTAGCGGGCGGTCAGTATTTT.

This clonotype was seen at least ten times. This chain links TRBV18 with TRBJ2-2; no clear D gene. Germline V lookup: CDR1 KGHSH, CDR2 LQKENI. CDR3 length: 13 amino acids. Deletions cut 1 base from V and 1 base from J, with 1 base between. The CDR3 spells CASSPQNTGELFF. The CDR3 nucleotides read TGTGCCAGCTCACCACAGAACACCGGGGAGCTGTTTTTT.

This sequence joins TRBV20-1 and TRBJ2-3; maybe TRBD2 (6 bases). Germline assignment: CDR1 DFQATT and CDR2 SNEGSKA (reference sequence). The CDR3 loop spans 13 amino acids. V lost 7 bases and J 1 base, leaving 12 bases between the germline ends. The CDR3 is CSGWGEGTDTQYF. DNA for the CDR3: TGCAGTGGTTGGGGGGAGGGCACAGATACGCAGTATTTT.